A single sample gave rise to the 5 T cell receptor beta chains below, sequenced in a study of regulatory T cells in long-lasting Graves disease. CDR3-region Arm-PCR and iRepertoire HTBI primers produced the TCR beta libraries. TCRdb passed the multiplex PCR reads through MiXCR, listing each CDR3 protein once. The sample consists of 400,000 to 550,000 distinct CDR3 sequences, about 15% of them appearing once. As to time point: newly diagnosed GD, antithyroid drugs for less than 3 months. Extracted PBMC RNA gave rise to the TCR library. These data also formed part of another study, on T cells in Graves' hyperthyroidism and ophthalmopathy.

Here the sequenced sample was peripheral blood mononuclear cells (PBMCs), taken at new diagnosis, from a patient treated with antithyroid drugs. The receptors derive from a woman between 18 and 30 years old with Graves disease.

This clonotype came up once. J is TRBJ2-7 and V is TRBV30; 8 bases are shared with TRBD2. Germline V gene data show CDR1 as GTSNPN and CDR2 as SVGIG (reference sequence). The CDR3 is 15 residues long. J lost 5 bases, V lost 8 bases, and 17 bases had no gene match. The CDR3 bases are TGTGCCCGCCCGAGGGGTCCAGCGGGAGCAGACGAGCAGTACTTC. Its translation is CARPRGPAGADEQYF.

V gene TRBV5-1 combines with J gene TRBJ2-5, with TRBD2 identical over 9 bases. The CDR3 totals 17 residues. Trimming took 0 bases from V and 2 from J; bases not matched to a gene: 8. CDR1 and CDR2 from the germline V gene are SGHRS and YFSETQ. The CDR3 reads CASSLALDSGGQETQYF. The DNA of the CDR3 is TGCGCCAGCAGCTTGGCCCTTGATAGCGGGGGACAAGAGACCCAGTACTTC.

This clonotype was picked up many times. The chain employs TRBV28 and TRBJ1-2; no clear D gene. This CDR3 has 16 amino acids. V was pared by 2 bases and J by 0 bases, with 13 bases between. Per the germline V gene, CDR1 is MDHEN and CDR2 is SYDVKM. Here the CDR3 DNA reads TGTGCCAGCAGTTTACCGGCAGGACCCGCTAACTATGGCTACACCTTC. This gives the protein CASSLPAGPANYGYTF.

This clonotype has just a few counts. This rearrangement joins TRBV9 to TRBJ2-1; no reliable D call. V lost 0 bases and J 7 bases, leaving 11 bases between the germline ends. The length of the CDR3 is 14 residues. Germline lookup yields CDR1 SGDLS and CDR2 YYNGEE. The DNA of the CDR3 is TGTGCCAGCAGCGTAGCCACGGTCGGGAATGAGCAGTTCTTC. Translating it yields CASSVATVGNEQFF.

The gene calls are TRBV29-1 and TRBJ1-2; 8 bases align to TRBD1. The CDR3 spans 15 residues. V lost 6 bases, J lost 4 bases, and 13 bases stayed unmatched. From germline, CDR1 is SQVTM and CDR2 ANQGSEA. The CDR3 reads CSVAGTGRWAYGYTF. CDR3 in DNA: TGCAGCGTCGCCGGGACAGGACGATGGGCCTATGGCTACACCTTC.